This T cell receptor (beta chain) was recorded in a study of identical twins. This clonotype showed up just a few times. Germline V CDR1 and CDR2: LGHDT, YNNKEL (reference sequence). Trimming took 0 bases from V and 4 from J; bases not matched to a gene: 8. This CDR3 contains 19 residues. MiXCR was run by TCRdb on the 5' RACE reads, yielding one entry per CDR3 protein. The sample gives under 250,000 distinct CDR3 sequences, 7.5% of which show up once; about 5.8% is in the top ten. These data were likewise used in another study, on yellow fever vaccine responses in identical twins.

This chain connects TRBV3-1 to TRBJ2-1; TRBD2 matches 14 bases. What was sequenced was CD8+ T cells sorted from blood. This clonotype was sampled from a woman aged 18-29 years in good health. The CDR3 is CASSQEDGTSGSYYNEQFF. The CDR3 bases are TGTGCCAGCAGCCAAGAAGACGGGACTAGCGGGAGCTATTACAATGAGCAGTTCTTC.